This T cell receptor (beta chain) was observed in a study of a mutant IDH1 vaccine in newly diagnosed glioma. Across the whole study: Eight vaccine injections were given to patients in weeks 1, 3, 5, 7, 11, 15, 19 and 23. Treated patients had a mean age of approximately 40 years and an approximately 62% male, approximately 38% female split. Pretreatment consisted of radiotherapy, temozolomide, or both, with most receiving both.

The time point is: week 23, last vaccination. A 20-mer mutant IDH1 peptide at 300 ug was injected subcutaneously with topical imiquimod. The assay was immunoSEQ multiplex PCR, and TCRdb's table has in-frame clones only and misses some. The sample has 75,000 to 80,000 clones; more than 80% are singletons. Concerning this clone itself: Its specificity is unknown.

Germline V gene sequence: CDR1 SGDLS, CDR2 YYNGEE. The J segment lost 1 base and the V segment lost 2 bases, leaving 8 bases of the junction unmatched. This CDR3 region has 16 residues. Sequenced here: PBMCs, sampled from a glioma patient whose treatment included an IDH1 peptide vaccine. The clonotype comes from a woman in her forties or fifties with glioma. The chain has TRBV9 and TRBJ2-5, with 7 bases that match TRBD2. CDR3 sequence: CASSVGAGVSQETQYF. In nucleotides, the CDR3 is TGTGCCAGCAGCGTCGGGGCGGGGGTGAGCCAAGAGACCCAGTACTTC. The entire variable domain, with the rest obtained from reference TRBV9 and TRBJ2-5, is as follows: DSGVTQTPKHLITATGQRVTLRCSPRSGDLSVYWYQQSLDQGLQFLIQYYNGEERAKGNILERFSAQQFPDLHSELNLSSLELGDSALYFCASSVGAGVSQETQYFGPGTRLLVL.